This TCR beta chain is drawn from a study of blood T cell repertoires in COVID-19. Study details: PBMCs, B-cell-depleted T cells, or T cells were the source of the cDNA or gDNA that made up the material.

Produced via immunoSEQ multiplex PCR; TCRdb's table is partial and in-frame only. The data hold 260,000 or so clones, with approximately 88% observed a single time. Cohort assignment relied on participant-reported clinical history. Trimming took 6 bases from V and 10 from J; bases not matched to a gene: 10. The CDR3 has 14 residues. Looked up from germline, CDR1 is MDHEN and CDR2 is SYDVKM. Sequencing was carried out using PBMCs or T cells enriched from blood (not recorded which). The TCR was taken from a woman aged 40 to 55 with acute COVID-19. V and J are TRBV28 and TRBJ1-5, with 9 nucleotides matching TRBD1. CDR3 amino acids: CASRSPGQGGPQHF. The CDR3 DNA is TGTGCCAGCAGGTCCCCGGGACAGGGCGGTCCCCAGCATTTT.